These T cell receptor beta chains were read from a single sample in a study of response to subunit inactivated influenza vaccine. From the RT-PCR reads, TCRdb called clonotypes with MiXCR, one entry per CDR3 protein. The sample lists about 500,000 distinct CDR3 sequences, 15% to 20% occurring once. The sample consisted of CD4+ T cells sorted from PBMCs, taken less than 30 months after vaccination. The source is a man aged 50 to 69 who received an inactivated influenza vaccine. Both conserved end residues are part of each CDR3. The D gene is left open where the match is weak. A clone size is listed for some rows: how often the clone was seen (once, few, many), or a class if it is expanded.

abundance	j_gene	d_gene	v_gene	CDR3aa	CDR3nt
.	TRBJ2-7	TRBD1	TRBV6-5	CASSSPDRAPSYEQYF	TGTGCCAGCAGTTCTCCCGACAGGGCTCCCTCCTACGAGCAGTACTTC
.	TRBJ2-5	TRBD1	TRBV6-2/TRBV6-3	CASRDPGQGFRTQYF	TGTGCCAGCAGGGATCCGGGACAGGGTTTTCGGACCCAGTACTTC
many	TRBJ1-1	.	TRBV7-6	CASSLEQNTEAFF	TGTGCCAGCAGCTTAGAGCAGAACACTGAAGCTTTCTTT
.	TRBJ1-2	.	TRBV20-1	CSARKSGTNYGYTF	TGCAGTGCTAGAAAGTCAGGGACTAACTATGGCTACACCTTC
few	TRBJ2-5	TRBD1	TRBV10-3	CAIRETGLETQYF	TGTGCCATCAGGGAGACAGGGTTAGAGACCCAGTACTTC
few	TRBJ2-5	TRBD1	TRBV27	CASSGGTGVLEETQYF	TGTGCCAGCAGTGGCGGGACAGGGGTGCTCGAAGAGACCCAGTACTTC
once	TRBJ2-1	.	TRBV11-3	CASSLMGANEQFF	TGTGCCAGCAGCCTAATGGGGGCCAATGAGCAGTTCTTC
.	TRBJ1-3	.	TRBV10-3	CAISVGGASGNTIYF	TGTGCCATCAGTGTCGGTGGCGCGTCCGGAAACACCATATATTTT
.	TRBJ1-1	TRBD1	TRBV5-1	CASSLGGQTNTEAFF	TGCGCCAGCAGCTTAGGGGGACAGACCAACACTGAAGCTTTCTTT
.	TRBJ1-1	.	TRBV2	CASSRGWTEAFF	TGTGCCAGCAGTCGGGGGTGGACTGAAGCTTTCTTT
.	TRBJ2-7	.	TRBV6-6	CASSYQTGYEQYF	TGTGCCAGCAGTTACCAAACAGGGTACGAGCAGTACTTC
many	TRBJ2-7	TRBD1	TRBV6-2/TRBV6-3	CASRVDRLASYEQYF	TGTGCCAGCAGAGTGGACAGGTTAGCCTCCTACGAGCAGTACTTC
few	TRBJ2-3	.	TRBV12-3/TRBV12-4	CASRPGESTDTQYF	TGTGCCAGCAGACCCGGGGAGAGTACAGATACGCAGTATTTT
few	TRBJ2-2	.	TRBV20-1	CGYRTSNTGELFF	TGCGGGTACCGAACTTCGAACACCGGGGAGCTGTTTTTT
.	TRBJ2-3	.	TRBV10-3	CAISDLVGAEDTQYF	TGTGCCATCAGTGACCTGGTCGGGGCAGAAGATACGCAGTATTTT
few	TRBJ1-4	.	TRBV20-1	CSASYGIDGEKLFF	TGCAGTGCTAGTTATGGAATTGATGGGGAAAAACTGTTTTTT
.	TRBJ2-3	.	TRBV29-1	CSVDKGLAKDTQYF	TGCAGCGTTGACAAGGGCCTCGCTAAAGATACGCAGTATTTT
.	TRBJ2-7	.	TRBV7-2	CASSFREPMMAGEQYF	TGTGCCAGCAGCTTCCGAGAGCCCATGATGGCGGGCGAGCAGTACTTC
few	TRBJ2-1	TRBD2	TRBV10-3	CAISDSAGGWGEQFF	TGTGCCATCAGTGATTCAGCGGGAGGATGGGGTGAGCAGTTCTTC
many	TRBJ1-5	.	TRBV12-3/TRBV12-4	CASSPYSNQPQHF	TGTGCCAGCTCCCCGTATAGCAATCAGCCCCAGCATTTT
few	TRBJ2-2	.	TRBV6-5	CASSYSLQENTGELFF	TGTGCCAGCAGTTACTCTCTCCAGGAGAACACCGGGGAGCTGTTTTTT
.	TRBJ1-1	.	TRBV3-1	CASSRRGAPEAFF	TGTGCCAGCAGCCGCCGGGGGGCCCCTGAAGCTTTCTTT
few	TRBJ2-3	.	TRBV5-1	CASSPGTGVGDTQYF	TGCGCCAGCAGCCCAGGGACGGGAGTTGGCGATACGCAGTATTTT
.	TRBJ1-4	.	TRBV28	CASSLETTLNEKLFF	TGTGCCAGCAGTTTAGAGACGACACTTAATGAAAAACTGTTTTTT
.	TRBJ2-2	TRBD2	TRBV10-3	CAISELSGSGRGGELFF	TGTGCCATCAGTGAACTTAGCGGGTCCGGGCGCGGCGGGGAGCTGTTTTTT
.	TRBJ2-5	TRBD2	TRBV6-7	CASTPQQRGAKETQYF	TGTGCCAGCACCCCCCAGCAGCGGGGGGCCAAAGAGACCCAGTACTTC
.	TRBJ2-5	.	TRBV3-1	CASSPSTAQETQYF	TGTGCCAGCAGCCCGTCCACAGCCCAAGAGACCCAGTACTTC
.	TRBJ1-5	.	TRBV28	CASSLSDWAQPQHF	TGTGCCAGCAGTTTATCAGACTGGGCTCAGCCCCAGCATTTT
.	TRBJ2-3	.	TRBV7-2	CASSPASDTQYF	TGTGCCAGCAGCCCAGCGTCAGATACGCAGTATTTT
.	TRBJ2-5	TRBD2	TRBV7-7	CASSLGTSGGGQETQYF	TGTGCTAGCAGCTTAGGGACTAGCGGGGGAGGACAAGAGACCCAGTACTTC
few	TRBJ1-2	.	TRBV12-3/TRBV12-4	CASRLGPNYGYTF	TGTGCCAGCAGACTGGGACCGAACTATGGCTACACCTTC
few	TRBJ1-2	.	TRBV12-3/TRBV12-4	CASSRLEGRGYTF	TGTGCCAGCAGTAGGTTGGAGGGGCGCGGCTACACCTTC
.	TRBJ1-4	.	TRBV27	CASRLGQNNEKLFF	TGTGCCAGCAGATTAGGACAGAATAATGAAAAACTGTTTTTT
.	TRBJ2-1	.	TRBV3-1	CASNTRRDEQFF	TGTGCCAGCAACACCCGGAGAGATGAGCAGTTCTTC
few	TRBJ2-7	.	TRBV7-8	CASSRYGGYEQYF	TGTGCCAGCAGCAGATACGGGGGCTACGAGCAGTACTTC
.	TRBJ2-3	.	TRBV7-9	CASTQTGGPTDTQYF	TGTGCCAGCACCCAGACGGGGGGCCCAACAGATACGCAGTATTTT
.	TRBJ2-2	.	TRBV20-1	CSAAGGYGTANTGELFF	TGCAGTGCTGCCGGGGGATACGGGACGGCTAACACCGGGGAGCTGTTTTTT
many	TRBJ2-3	.	TRBV5-5	CASSLERADTQYF	TGTGCCAGCAGCTTAGAGAGGGCAGATACGCAGTATTTT
few	TRBJ1-1	.	TRBV30	CAWSVRSAMNTEAFF	TGTGCCTGGAGTGTACGGTCAGCGATGAACACTGAAGCTTTCTTT
few	TRBJ1-2	.	TRBV11-2	CASSLTDGNSNYGYTF	TGTGCCAGCAGCTTAACGGACGGCAATTCTAACTATGGCTACACCTTC
few	TRBJ2-7	.	TRBV25-1	CASSHPGSSEQYF	TGTGCCAGCAGTCACCCGGGAAGTTCCGAGCAGTACTTC
.	TRBJ1-4	.	TRBV4-3	CASSHVQGPKGEKLFF	TGCGCCAGCAGCCACGTGCAGGGGCCGAAGGGAGAAAAACTGTTTTTT
few	TRBJ2-3	.	TRBV28	CASKRGSRDTQYF	TGTGCCAGCAAAAGGGGCAGTCGGGATACGCAGTATTTT
.	TRBJ2-5	TRBD1	TRBV30	CAWSWGQGRRETQYF	TGTGCCTGGAGCTGGGGACAGGGGAGGCGAGAGACCCAGTACTTC
many	TRBJ1-1	TRBD1	TRBV29-1	CSGGTGGELIPF	TGCAGCGGCGGGACAGGGGGCGAATTGATACCCTTT
few	TRBJ2-5	.	TRBV4-1	CASSQEKLNQETQYF	TGCGCCAGCAGCCAAGAAAAACTAAACCAAGAGACCCAGTACTTC
few	TRBJ2-1	TRBD2	TRBV15	CATSRVGSGGFGEQFF	TGTGCCACCAGCAGAGTCGGTAGCGGGGGGTTCGGTGAGCAGTTCTTC
few	TRBJ1-2	.	TRBV18	CASSPLGQPTTWGYTF	TGTGCCAGCTCACCACTTGGGCAGCCTACTACTTGGGGCTACACCTTC
.	TRBJ2-1	TRBD1	TRBV6-2/TRBV6-3	CASTTYGTGGYNEQFF	TGTGCCAGCACCACCTATGGGACAGGGGGCTACAATGAGCAGTTCTTC
few	TRBJ2-2	.	TRBV19	CASSRDGPTNTGELFF	TGTGCCAGTAGCAGAGACGGACCAACTAACACCGGGGAGCTGTTTTTT
many	TRBJ2-7	.	TRBV7-8	CASSLAGRSVEQYF	TGTGCCAGCAGCTTAGCGGGTCGTTCCGTCGAGCAGTACTTC
.	TRBJ2-7	.	TRBV11-2	CASSLVVGGHEQYF	TGTGCCAGCAGCTTAGTGGTGGGGGGCCACGAGCAGTACTTC
few	TRBJ2-3	TRBD1	TRBV12-3/TRBV12-4	CASHRGRVLTDTQYF	TGTGCCAGTCACAGGGGCAGGGTTTTGACAGATACGCAGTATTTT
.	TRBJ2-2	TRBD1	TRBV10-3	CAISRDRGSAGELFF	TGTGCCATCAGCCGGGACAGGGGGTCGGCCGGGGAGCTGTTTTTT
.	TRBJ2-1	.	TRBV15	CATSRGTYNEQFF	TGTGCCACCAGCAGAGGGACCTACAATGAGCAGTTCTTC
few	TRBJ1-5	.	TRBV6-2/TRBV6-3	CASSSIGQPQHF	TGTGCCAGCAGTTCGATCGGTCAGCCCCAGCATTTT
.	TRBJ2-7	TRBD2	TRBV11-2	CASSSLAGGMYEQYF	TGTGCCAGCAGTTCACTAGCGGGGGGGATGTATGAGCAGTACTTC
many	TRBJ2-2	.	TRBV5-1	CASSLAAGSTGELFF	TGCGCCAGCAGCTTGGCGGCAGGAAGCACCGGGGAGCTGTTTTTT
once	TRBJ2-7	.	TRBV2	CASNVRGVHEQYF	TGTGCCAGCAACGTCAGGGGGGTCCACGAGCAGTACTTC
.	TRBJ2-7	.	TRBV5-1	CASSKGLLEGEQYF	TGCGCCAGCAGCAAGGGACTCCTGGAGGGCGAGCAGTACTTC